One and the same sample provided the 30 T cell receptor beta chains below, sequenced in a study of early T cells in non-severe SARS-CoV-2 infection. In TCRdb, the 5' RACE reads were re-called with MiXCR into one record per CDR3 protein. Of over 85,000 distinct CDR3 sequences in the sample, roughly 12% were seen once. The sample in question was whole blood, obtained at baseline. These receptors were obtained from an adult who was a healthcare worker with PCR-confirmed SARS-CoV-2 infection or an uninfected control (not recorded which).

This clonotype was counted a single time. V gene TRBV5-6 combines with J gene TRBJ1-4; D not resolved. CDR1 is SGHDT, CDR2 YYEEEE, per germline. The CDR3 runs 10 residues. The V end lost 0 bases, the J end lost 9 bases, and 0 bases lay between the germline ends. DNA of the CDR3: TGTGCCAGCAGCTTGGAAAAACTGTTTTTT. As protein: CASSLEKLFF.

The table lists this clonotype with many counts. The V and J genes are TRBV30 and TRBJ1-1, with D uncertain. Germline CDR1 and CDR2: GTSNPN and SVGIG (reference sequence). V dropped 0 bases and J dropped 3 bases, with 14 bases sitting between them. The CDR3 length is 15 residues. The CDR3 sequence is CAWSVPGVRDTEAFF. In DNA, the CDR3 is TGTGCCTGGAGTGTACCGGGAGTACGGGACACTGAAGCTTTCTTT. The full variable domain, with the rest looked up from reference TRBV30 and TRBJ1-1, is SQTIHQWPATLVQPVGSPLSLECTVEGTSNPNLYWYRQAAGRGLQLLFYSVGIGQISSEVPQNLSASRPQDRQFILSSKKLLLSDSGFYLCAWSVPGVRDTEAFFGQGTRLTVV.

This clonotype was recorded a few times. This chain links TRBV6-6 with TRBJ1-5, with TRBD1 matching 10 bases. CDR3 length: 16 residues. V shed 2 bases and J 7 bases; nucleotides not matched to a gene: 8. Germline CDR1 reads MNHNY; CDR2 reads SVGAGI (reference sequence). CDR3 sequence reads: CASSYLRDRGRQPQHF. The CDR3 bases are TGTGCCAGCAGTTACCTCCGGGACAGGGGACGCCAGCCCCAGCATTTT.

This clonotype has just a few counts. This chain joins TRBV7-2 and TRBJ1-2; 9 bases align to TRBD1. CDR1 and CDR2 (germline): SGHTA, FQGNSA. CDR3 size: 15 residues. The J segment lost 4 bases and the V segment lost 6 bases, leaving 9 bases of the junction unmatched. CDR3 loop: CASRTGGQGIYGYTF. CDR3 nucleotide sequence: TGTGCCAGCAGGACCGGTGGACAGGGGATCTATGGCTACACCTTC.

The J gene is TRBJ2-3, the V gene TRBV18; 7 bases map to TRBD2. CDR1 is KGHSH and CDR2 is LQKENI in the germline V gene. J was trimmed by 3 bases and V by 2 bases; bases with no gene match: 5. This CDR3 is 15 amino acids long. The CDR3, as DNA: TGTGCCAGCTCACCAACCAGCGGGGCTACAGATACGCAGTATTTT. Encoded protein: CASSPTSGATDTQYF.

This sequence joins TRBV9 and TRBJ2-3; D unclear. The CDR3 runs to 14 residues. The germline CDR1 and CDR2 sequences are SGDLS and YYNGEE. The V and J ends lost 0 bases and 2 bases respectively, with 7 bases between them. Here the CDR3 reads CASSVVAATDTQYF. In DNA form, the CDR3 reads TGTGCCAGCAGCGTAGTGGCAGCCACAGATACGCAGTATTTT.

This rearrangement joins TRBV11-2 to TRBJ2-4; 7 bases fit TRBD1. The CDR3 contains 14 residues. CDR1 and CDR2 (germline): SGHAT, FQNNGV. Trimming took 4 bases from V and 6 from J; bases not matched to a gene: 6. Here the CDR3 DNA reads TGTGCCAGCAGCTCGACTCGGGACAGAAACATTCAGTACTTC. This codes for CASSSTRDRNIQYF.

This clonotype was counted only a few times. The rearrangement links TRBV6-5 to TRBJ2-1; 7 positions match TRBD1. V lost 5 bases and J lost 5; bases outside the gene matches: 6. Germline V gene data show CDR1 as MNHEY and CDR2 as SVGAGI. The CDR3 has 14 residues. The CDR3 region is CASSIGQANNEQFF. The CDR3 region has the DNA TGTGCCAGCAGTATCGGACAGGCGAACAATGAGCAGTTCTTC.

The chain has TRBV27 and TRBJ1-6; D remains ambiguous. V was pared by 3 bases and J by 8 bases, with 8 bases between. The CDR3 spans 13 residues. Germline values: CDR1 MNHEY, CDR2 SMNVEV (reference sequence). The CDR3 loop is CASSFGRDSPLHF. CDR3 in DNA: TGTGCCAGCAGTTTCGGGAGGGATTCACCCCTCCACTTT.

The V call is TRBV18, the J call TRBJ1-4; unclear D gene. Trimming removed 6 bases at V and 1 base at J, with 18 bases between. The CDR3 extends over 17 amino acids. Germline-derived CDR1 and CDR2 are KGHSH and LQKENI. The DNA for the CDR3 is TGTGCCAGCTCCGTCGAGTATGGTTTGGGAACTAATGAAAAACTGTTTTTT. This translates into CASSVEYGLGTNEKLFF.

This clonotype appeared many times. V and J are TRBV4-1 and TRBJ1-1; D gene ambiguous. The V gene lost 1 base and the J gene lost 7 bases, with 19 bases spanning the gap. The CDR3 spans 16 residues. Germline V gene sequence: CDR1 MGHRA, CDR2 YSYEKL. The CDR3 protein is CASSQVSRTPAGEAFF. CDR3 in DNA: TGCGCCAGCAGCCAAGTGTCGCGGACGCCCGCGGGTGAAGCTTTCTTT.

This clonotype was detected a few times. The chain has TRBV20-1 and TRBJ2-7, with D perhaps matching TRBD2 (6 bases). Germline V gene data show CDR1 as DFQATT and CDR2 as SNEGSKA (reference sequence). The CDR3 totals 12 residues. V lost 5 bases to trimming and J lost 0 bases, with 8 bases between them. The CDR3 DNA reads as TGCAGTGCTCAGCGGGTCTCCTACGAGCAGTACTTC. The encoded protein is CSAQRVSYEQYF.

In its sample, this clonotype was seen a few times. The chain links TRBV11-2 to TRBJ1-1, with no clear D. The length of the CDR3 is 15 residues. V was clipped by 7 bases and J by 1 base, with 16 bases between them. The germline V gene has CDR1 SGHAT and CDR2 FQNNGV. CDR3: CASTRERVQNTEAFF. CDR3 nucleotides: TGTGCCAGCACCCGAGAGCGGGTACAGAACACTGAAGCTTTCTTT.

In the case of this clonotype: Germline and junction disagree at one end, which may indicate a read error. The rearrangement uses TRBV24-1 and TRBJ2-7, with D tentatively TRBD2 (6 bases). CDR1 is KGHDR and CDR2 is SFDVKD in the germline V gene. This CDR3 has 13 amino acids. The CDR3, as DNA: TGTGCCACCTCTAGCGAGAAAACCTACGATCAGTACTTC. Translated: CATSSEKTYDQYF.

This clonotype was seen a few times. V usage is TRBV5-1 and J usage is TRBJ2-1, with 9 bases matching TRBD2. V trimming: 2 bases; J trimming: 6 bases; junction bases outside the gene matches: 6. CDR1 and CDR2 (germline): SGHRS, YFSETQ. The CDR3 has 15 residues. The CDR3 nucleotides are TGCGCCAGCAGCTTAGGCGGGAGGGCCTTCAATGAGCAGTTCTTC. It translates to CASSLGGRAFNEQFF.

In its sample, this clonotype was seen a few times. V is TRBV6-2 or TRBV6-3 and J is TRBJ1-5, with 11 bases matching TRBD1. The germline CDR1 and CDR2 sequences are MNHEY and SVGEGT. This CDR3 has 19 amino acids. The V segment lost 2 bases and the J segment 5 bases; nucleotides outside the gene matches: 14. Here the CDR3 DNA reads TGTGCCAGCAGTTACCAGAGGACAGGGGGCTACCAGCGGGATCAGCCCCAGCATTTT. Translated: CASSYQRTGGYQRDQPQHF.

This clonotype turned up a few times. V and J are TRBV2 and TRBJ1-6; 11 bases map to TRBD1. V dropped 6 bases and J dropped 8; count of bases not matched to a gene: 3. Germline assignment: CDR1 SNHLY and CDR2 FYNNEI. This CDR3 region has 14 residues. The DNA for the CDR3 is TGTGCCAGCAGCAAGGACAGGGGGCATTCACCCCTCCACTTT. Residues: CASSKDRGHSPLHF.

Many counts were recorded for this clonotype. The genes are TRBV2 and TRBJ1-4; 7 bases agree with TRBD1. The CDR3 totals 15 residues. Germline assignment: CDR1 SNHLY and CDR2 FYNNEI. V lost 4 bases to trimming and J lost 2 bases; unmatched junction nucleotides: 4. The CDR3 here is CASSGGGGTNEKLFF. CDR3 in DNA: TGTGCCAGCAGTGGAGGGGGCGGGACTAATGAAAAACTGTTTTTT.

The V gene is TRBV4-2, the J gene TRBJ1-1; D is possibly TRBD1 (5 bases). This CDR3 has 16 amino acids. Germline CDR1 and CDR2: LGHNA and YNFKEQ. Trimming pared 0 bases from V and 7 bases from J, leaving 18 bases between. The CDR3 sequence is CASSQERGASFGEAFF. CDR3 DNA sequence: TGTGCCAGCAGCCAAGAAAGAGGGGCCTCCTTCGGTGAAGCTTTCTTT.

This clonotype was seen a few times. The chain uses TRBV6-2 or TRBV6-3 and TRBJ2-6; 7 nucleotides match TRBD1. V lost 2 bases, J lost 8 bases, and 9 bases stayed unmatched. CDR3 length equals 16 residues. Per germline, CDR1 MNHEY and CDR2 SVGEGT. CDR3 amino acids: CASSYIGQVSSNVLTF. The CDR3 nucleotides are TGTGCCAGCAGTTACATAGGACAGGTCTCGTCCAACGTCCTGACTTTC.

Here the CDR3 reads CASSFRIQGTDTQYF. The CDR3 bases are TGTGCCAGCAGCTTTAGGATCCAGGGGACAGATACGCAGTATTTT. This sequence joins TRBV7-9 and TRBJ2-3; D is perhaps TRBD1 (6 bases). Germline CDR1 is SEHNR and CDR2 is FQNEAQ (reference sequence). The CDR3 loop spans 15 amino acids. Trimming removed 3 bases from V and 3 bases from J, with 13 bases in between.

The CDR3 DNA reads TGTGCCAGCAGCTTATTTACCGGACACTACTACAATGAGCAGTTCTTC. Translating it yields CASSLFTGHYYNEQFF. The rearrangement joins TRBV7-2 to TRBJ2-1; maybe TRBD1 (5 bases). This CDR3 is 16 amino acids long. Trimming removed 2 bases at V and 3 bases at J, with 14 bases between. CDR1 is SGHTA and CDR2 is FQGNSA in the germline V gene.

The chain links TRBV20-1 to TRBJ2-5; 7 bases line up with TRBD1. The CDR3 has 13 amino acids. V dropped 5 bases and J dropped 2; count of bases not matched to a gene: 5. Germline V gene sequence: CDR1 DFQATT, CDR2 SNEGSKA (reference sequence). The CDR3 DNA is TGCAGTGCTCCGGACAGGCCGCAAGAGACCCAGTACTTC. It codes for CSAPDRPQETQYF.

This clonotype was observed many times. The V gene is TRBV20-1, the J gene TRBJ1-2; TRBD1 matches at 12 bases. The CDR3 has 16 residues. Germline values: CDR1 DFQATT, CDR2 SNEGSKA (reference sequence). The trim removed 3 bases at V and 4 bases at J, leaving 9 bases unmatched. The CDR3 sequence is CSARDPGTGGIYGYTF. The DNA of the CDR3 is TGCAGTGCTAGGGATCCCGGGACAGGGGGCATCTATGGCTACACCTTC.

On this clonotype: The germline gene is not matched at one end of the junction; a read error may be the cause. This sequence joins TRBV28 and TRBJ1-1; D perhaps matches TRBD1 (5 bases). The CDR3 is 12 residues long. CDR1 MDHEN and CDR2 SYDVKM come from the germline V gene. CDR3 bases: TGTGTCAGCAGGGAGCTGAACACTGAAGCTTTCTTT. This codes for CVSRELNTEAFF.

This clonotype was detected many times. J is TRBJ2-6 and V is TRBV7-3, with 9 bases lining up with TRBD2. CDR3 size: 16 residues. Germline CDR1 reads SGHTA; CDR2 reads FQGTGA. V lost 4 bases to trimming and J lost 4 bases; unmatched junction nucleotides: 5. The CDR3 loop is CASSSGLAGGANVLTF. DNA of the CDR3: TGTGCCAGCAGCTCGGGACTAGCCGGCGGGGCCAACGTCCTGACTTTC.

In this sample, this clonotype turned up a few times. The chain joins TRBV2 to TRBJ1-2; D is ambiguous. The V and J ends lost 4 bases and 6 bases respectively, with 3 bases between them. The germline V gene encodes CDR1 SNHLY and CDR2 FYNNEI. This CDR3 contains 10 residues. CDR3 residues: CASSANGYTF. The DNA for the CDR3 is TGTGCCAGCAGTGCCAATGGCTACACCTTC. Complete variable domain (other parts from reference TRBV2 and TRBJ1-2): EPEVTQTPSHQVTQMGQEVILRCVPISNHLYFYWYRQILGQKVEFLVSFYNNEISEKSEIFDDQFSVERPDGSNFTLKIRSTKLEDSAMYFCASSANGYTFGSGTRLTVV.

This chain joins TRBV5-1 and TRBJ2-3, with 10 bases fitting TRBD2. The J segment lost 2 bases and the V segment lost 7 bases, leaving 4 bases of the junction unmatched. The CDR3 runs to 14 residues. In germline, CDR1 is SGHRS, CDR2 YFSETQ. CDR3 sequence: CASSSGGATDTQYF. The CDR3 coding sequence is TGCGCCAGCTCCAGCGGGGGGGCCACAGATACGCAGTATTTT.

The chain employs TRBV10-3 and TRBJ1-1; D is uncertain. The ends were cut back, 4 bases at V and 6 bases at J, with 15 bases in the middle. The V gene's germline CDR1 is ENHRY and CDR2 SYGVKD. The CDR3 is made up of 14 amino acids. CDR3 amino acids: CAISVGLLDSEAFF. DNA of the CDR3: TGTGCCATCAGTGTTGGCCTTTTAGACTCTGAAGCTTTCTTT.

This clonotype was counted between two and nine times. The DNA of the CDR3 is TGTGCCATCGGGCCGGGGACTAGCGGAAAGCAGTTCTTC. Protein: CAIGPGTSGKQFF. The chain couples TRBV10-3 to TRBJ2-1; 11 positions agree with TRBD2. In germline, CDR1 is ENHRY, CDR2 SYGVKD. CDR3 length: 13 residues. The junction had 8 bases not matched to a gene; V was cut back by 8 bases and J by 11 bases.